These 20 T cell receptor beta chains were all obtained from the same sample, sequenced in a study of cytomegalovirus exposure and HLA in healthy donors. The PCR used 60 Vbeta and 13 Jbeta primers. Repertoires were generated with immunoSEQ multiplex PCR, while TCRdb's copy carries only in-frame clones and drops some. The sample yields about 160,000 clones, under 90% seen once. The sample comprised PBMCs. The receptors were gathered from a man younger than 40 in good health and CMV-seronegative.

The chain recombines TRBV10-2 with TRBJ2-7; the D is unclear. V dropped 2 bases and J dropped 5 bases, with 7 bases sitting between them. The CDR3 totals 12 residues. CDR1 and CDR2 from the germline V gene are WSHSY and SAAADI. The CDR3 bases are TGCGCCAGCAGTGAGATAGTGCACGAGCAGTACTTC. Protein product: CASSEIVHEQYF.

The J gene is TRBJ1-1, the V gene TRBV9; 7 nucleotides align to TRBD1. Trimming removed 4 bases from V and 1 base from J; junction bases left unmatched: 4. This CDR3 has 14 amino acids. Germline V gene lookup returns CDR1 SGDLS and CDR2 YYNGEE. CDR3 DNA sequence: TGTGCCAGCAGCCCGACAGGGAAGAACACTGAAGCTTTCTTT. This gives the protein CASSPTGKNTEAFF.

The chain employs TRBV29-1 and TRBJ2-1; 7 positions match TRBD1. CDR1 is SQVTM and CDR2 is ANQGSEA in the germline V gene. This CDR3 has 17 amino acids. Trimming took 7 bases from V and 3 from J; bases not matched to a gene: 18. Written as DNA, the CDR3 is TGCAGCGCCCCTGTGGGAACAGGGGCGACGGACTACAATGAGCAGTTCTTC. This translates into CSAPVGTGATDYNEQFF.

V and J are TRBV29-1 and TRBJ2-5; the D gene is possibly TRBD1 (5 bases). Germline V gene sequence: CDR1 SQVTM, CDR2 ANQGSEA. The CDR3 spans 13 residues. Trimming pared 7 bases from V and 2 bases from J, leaving 14 bases between. DNA of the CDR3: TGCAGCGCCCCGACAGATATACAAGAGACCCAGTACTTC. This gives the protein CSAPTDIQETQYF.

A single count supports this clone. This chain links TRBV28 with TRBJ1-6; D perhaps matches TRBD1 (5 bases). The V and J ends lost 3 bases and 0 bases respectively, with 18 bases between them. This CDR3 has 19 residues. Germline V gives CDR1 MDHEN, CDR2 SYDVKM. CDR3 in amino acids: CASSFPDLRQSSYNSPLHF. CDR3 coding DNA: TGTGCCAGCAGTTTCCCCGACCTCCGACAGAGCTCCTATAATTCACCCCTCCACTTT.

This clone is a singleton in its sample. This chain joins TRBV28 and TRBJ1-6; 10 nucleotides agree with TRBD1. This CDR3 has 18 amino acids. The ends lost 5 bases at V and 1 base at J; junction bases unmatched: 8. The germline gives CDR1 MDHEN, CDR2 SYDVKM. CDR3 sequence (DNA): TGTGCCAGCAGTGGACAGGGGGAAGGAGGATCCTATAATTCACCCCTCCACTTT. Its translation is CASSGQGEGGSYNSPLHF. Together with reference TRBV28 and TRBJ1-6, the CDR3 gives the full variable domain: DVKVTQSSRYLVKRTGEKVFLECVQDMDHENMFWYRQDPGLGLRLIYFSYDVKMKEKGDIPEGYSVSREKKERFSLILESASTNQTSMYLCASSGQGEGGSYNSPLHFGNGTRLTVT.

J is TRBJ2-1 and V is TRBV30, with 8 bases identical to TRBD2. The junction had 15 bases not matched to a gene; V was cut back by 2 bases and J by 9 bases. The CDR3 extends over 16 amino acids. CDR1 is GTSNPN and CDR2 is SVGIG in the germline V gene (reference sequence). CDR3 amino acids: CAWSFGLARKGGEQFF. CDR3 bases: TGTGCCTGGAGTTTCGGACTAGCCCGGAAAGGGGGTGAGCAGTTCTTC. The entire variable domain, with the rest obtained from reference TRBV30 and TRBJ2-1, is as follows: SQTIHQWPATLVQPVGSPLSLECTVEGTSNPNLYWYRQAAGRGLQLLFYSVGIGQISSEVPQNLSASRPQDRQFILSSKKLLLSDSGFYLCAWSFGLARKGGEQFFGPGTRLTVL.

CDR3 residues: CASSNRGISYEQYF. The CDR3 DNA follows: TGTGCCAGCAGCAACAGGGGGATTTCCTACGAGCAGTACTTC. J is TRBJ2-7 and V is TRBV6-5, with 8 nucleotides matching TRBD1. J gave up 1 base and V 6 bases, and 5 bases lay outside the gene matches. The germline V gene encodes CDR1 MNHEY and CDR2 SVGAGI. The CDR3 totals 14 residues.

This clone was observed a few times. The chain uses TRBV10-2 and TRBJ2-7; D perhaps matches TRBD2 (6 bases). Germline V lookup: CDR1 WSHSY, CDR2 SAAADI. Trimming stripped 5 bases from V and 1 base from J, with 18 bases between. The CDR3 covers 16 residues. CDR3 sequence: CASSRRDSKGSYEQYF. The CDR3 DNA is TGCGCCAGCAGTAGACGGGACTCAAAGGGTTCCTACGAGCAGTACTTC.

The V gene is TRBV6-5, the J gene TRBJ1-1; D ambiguous. The germline V gene encodes CDR1 MNHEY and CDR2 SVGAGI. This CDR3 has 13 amino acids. V gave up 6 bases and J gave up 1 base, with 9 bases separating them. The CDR3 spells CASSPDKNTEAFF. As DNA, the CDR3 is TGTGCCAGCAGCCCAGATAAGAACACTGAAGCTTTCTTT.

This chain joins TRBV7-3 and TRBJ2-3; D perhaps matches TRBD2 (6 bases). The V gene's germline CDR1 is SGHTA and CDR2 FQGTGA. The CDR3 runs 17 residues. V lost 5 bases and J 1 base, leaving 19 bases between the germline ends. The CDR3 region is CASSPTSLMGRTDTQYF. CDR3 DNA sequence: TGTGCCAGCAGCCCCACTAGCCTCATGGGGCGCACAGATACGCAGTATTTT.

This chain connects TRBV4-1 to TRBJ1-5, with 7 bases aligning to TRBD1. CDR1 is MGHRA, CDR2 YSYEKL, per germline. The length of the CDR3 is 16 residues. V lost 4 bases, J lost 1 base, and 7 bases stayed unmatched. The CDR3 is CASSPVQGLSNQPQHF. The CDR3 region has the DNA TGCGCCAGCAGCCCAGTACAGGGGTTGAGCAATCAGCCCCAGCATTTT.

This sequence joins TRBV6-5 and TRBJ2-3; 8 bases align to TRBD1. The CDR3 has 12 amino acids. Germline V gene data show CDR1 as MNHEY and CDR2 as SVGAGI. J gave up 9 bases and V 6 bases, and 5 bases lay outside the gene matches. The CDR3 reads CASRMTGETQYF. CDR3 in DNA: TGTGCCAGCAGGATGACAGGGGAAACGCAGTATTTT.

On this clone itself: The same CDR3 also results from other DNA sequences found in this sample. J is TRBJ2-1 and V is TRBV25-1; tentatively, D is TRBD1 (6 bases). The ends were cut back, 3 bases at V and 3 bases at J, with 12 bases in the middle. This CDR3 has 15 residues. Germline CDR1 reads MGHDK; CDR2 reads SYGVNS. The CDR3 sequence: CASSDVGQSYNEQFF. In DNA form, the CDR3 reads TGTGCCAGCAGTGATGTTGGACAGAGCTACAATGAGCAGTTCTTC.

This chain uses TRBV7-9 with TRBJ1-1; D is possibly TRBD1 (5 bases). Germline CDR1 and CDR2: SEHNR and FQNEAQ (reference sequence). The length of the CDR3 is 15 residues. Trimming took 1 base from V and 6 from J, leaving 15 bases between them. The CDR3 loop reads CASSLGELGPAEAFF. CDR3 nucleotides: TGTGCCAGCAGCTTAGGGGAATTGGGGCCGGCTGAAGCTTTCTTT.

This rearrangement joins TRBV5-1 to TRBJ1-5; D is ambiguous. The CDR3 loop spans 15 amino acids. Looked up from germline, CDR1 is SGHRS and CDR2 is YFSETQ. V lost 0 bases and J lost 7, with 14 bases in between. The CDR3 loop reads CASSLEGGREQPQHF. In DNA form, the CDR3 reads TGCGCCAGCAGCTTGGAAGGTGGGCGGGAACAGCCCCAGCATTTT. The whole variable domain, filled in from reference TRBV5-1 and TRBJ1-5, reads KAGVTQTPRYLIKTRGQQVTLSCSPISGHRSVSWYQQTPGQGLQFLFEYFSETQRNKGNFPGRFSGRQFSNSRSEMNVSTLELGDSALYLCASSLEGGREQPQHFGDGTRLSIL.

The sample holds a few counts of this clone. The chain combines TRBV5-1 with TRBJ2-7; D not certain. The CDR3 loop spans 14 amino acids. Trimming cost V 4 bases and J 4 bases, with 15 bases left between them. Germline CDR1 and CDR2: SGHRS and YFSETQ. The CDR3 sequence is CASSLGIGQYEQYF. Here the CDR3 DNA reads TGCGCCAGCAGCCTTGGTATTGGGCAATACGAGCAGTACTTC.

The rearrangement links TRBV12-2 to TRBJ1-5; TRBD1, as called in the table, went unchecked against the DNA. TRBV12-2 is designated a pseudogene. CDR3 length: 19 residues. The chain's CDR3 is CASRLEFGHGKYSNQPQHF. As DNA, the CDR3 is TGTGCAAGTCGCTTAGAGTTCGGACATGGAAAGTATAGCAATCAGCCCCAGCATTTT.

J is TRBJ2-1 and V is TRBV5-6; perhaps TRBD2 as D (6 bases). V was cut by 4 bases and J by 0 bases, with 14 bases left in between. Germline V CDR1 and CDR2: SGHDT, YYEEEE. There are 16 residues in the CDR3. The CDR3 nucleotides read TGTGCCAGCAGCCAGGGACTTCTCAGCTCCTACAATGAGCAGTTCTTC. It translates to CASSQGLLSSYNEQFF.

V and J are TRBV7-7 and TRBJ2-2; TRBD2 matches 7 bases. The junction had 3 bases not matched to a gene; V was cut back by 5 bases and J by 0 bases. CDR3 length: 15 amino acids. Germline-derived CDR1 and CDR2 are SSHAT and FNYEAQ (reference sequence). CDR3 in amino acids: CASSPGLPNTGELFF. In nucleotides, the CDR3 is TGTGCCAGCAGCCCGGGACTACCGAACACCGGGGAGCTGTTTTTT. The whole variable domain, filled in from reference TRBV7-7 and TRBJ2-2, reads GAGVSQSPRYKVTKRGQDVTLRCDPISSHATLYWYQQALGQGPEFLTYFNYEAQPDKSGLPSDRFSAERPEGSISTLTIQRTEQRDSAMYRCASSPGLPNTGELFFGEGSRLTVL.